In this sample, the clone carrying this T cell receptor (beta chain) turned up many times. Its antigen is unknown. Molecular-barcoded quantitative 5'-RACE produced these TCR beta libraries. TCRdb re-called the 5' RACE reads through MiXCR, storing one row per CDR3 protein. Of some 87,000 distinct CDR3 sequences listed, about 8.8% are singletons. The V end was cut by 6 bases, the J end by 9 bases, with 12 bases between. This CDR3 contains 13 residues. This specimen belongs to a study of CD8 T cells in ankylosing spondylitis. Findings and limits, study-wide: According to the report, clones linked to the disease were significantly enriched in matched synovial fluid samples taken from ankylosing spondylitis patients. Those disease-linked clones were CD8+; they were also relatively rare in peripheral blood. Ankylosing spondylitis blood appeared to carry a characteristic TCR beta motif of roughly 8 highly homologous variants.

This chain links TRBV12-3 or TRBV12-4 with TRBJ1-6, with D perhaps TRBD1 (5 bases). The sequence came from a male donor with ankylosing spondylitis or in good health (not recorded which). The sample taken for sequencing was blood, either unsorted or a sorted T cell fraction (not recorded which). The CDR3 reads CASSLDNPSPLHF. CDR3 bases: TGTGCCAGCAGCTTGGACAATCCTTCACCCCTCCACTTT.